This T cell receptor beta chain stems from a study of OX40 agonist ivuxolimab in advanced cancers. Blood was sampled at baseline, cycle 4 day 1, and cycle 7 day 1. Concerning this clone: The target antigen is unknown.

Sequencing used immunoSEQ multiplex PCR; TCRdb keeps in-frame clones, though not all of them. The sample lists tens of thousands of clones, more than 75% occurring once. General study findings and limits: CD4+ and CD8+ T cells in blood underwent clonal expansion by week 6 at 0.1 to 3.0 mg/kg.

This clonotype originated in an adult with an advanced solid tumor such as melanoma, head and neck, liver or kidney cancer. This sample comprised CD4+ or CD8+ T cells sorted from blood, obtained in a trial of the OX40 agonist ivuxolimab.

The CDR3 coding sequence is TGCGCCAGCAGCCAGACGCCAATGGGACCGCCGAACACTGAAGCTTTCTTT. Encoded protein: CASSQTPMGPPNTEAFF. This chain uses TRBV4-1 with TRBJ1-1; D is possibly TRBD1 (5 bases). CDR1 and CDR2 (germline): MGHRA, YSYEKL. This CDR3 has 17 amino acids. V gave up 3 bases and J gave up 1 base, with 18 bases separating them.